This T cell receptor (beta chain) stems from a study of blood T cell repertoires in COVID-19. Looking at the study overall: Acute-phase and convalescent COVID-19 samples originated in the United States, Italy and Spain.

Measured with immunoSEQ multiplex PCR; TCRdb has only the in-frame clones, and not every one. The data contain approximately 220,000 clones, 70% to 90% of them singletons. This CDR3 spans 13 amino acids. With 6 bases removed from V and 6 bases from J, the gap between germline ends came to 12 bases. Per germline, CDR1 SGHVS and CDR2 FQNEAQ. Sequenced input: peripheral blood. The sequence was collected from a man in his fifties who had recovered from COVID-19. The gene calls are TRBV7-8 and TRBJ1-5; tentatively, D is TRBD1 (5 bases). This CDR3 is CASRQATGQPQHF. The CDR3 bases are TGTGCCAGCAGACAGGCGACGGGTCAGCCCCAGCATTTT.